These 26 T cell receptor beta chains originate from one sample sequenced in a study of graft-versus-host responses after intestinal transplantation. The data were produced by immunoSEQ multiplex PCR, yet TCRdb's version contains in-frame clones alone and is incomplete. This sample has around 92,000 clones, with around 88% found just once. The material sequenced was PBMCs, taken 255 days after intestinal transplant. These receptor sequences come from a human patient who received an intestinal transplant, so some T cells may come from the graft donor.

This clone has only one observation. V gene TRBV29-1 combines with J gene TRBJ1-2; D is undetermined. V was pared by 3 bases and J by 7 bases, with 6 bases between. CDR1 SQVTM and CDR2 ANQGSEA come from the germline V gene. This CDR3 has 10 amino acids. CDR3 in DNA: TGCAGCGTTGAGGAGGGTGGCTACACCTTC. Its protein product is CSVEEGGYTF. The variable domain in full, completed from reference TRBV29-1 and TRBJ1-2, reads SAVISQKPSRDICQRGTSLTIQCQVDSQVTMMFWYRQQPGQSLTLIATANQGSEATYESGFVIDKFPISRPNLTFSTLTVSNMSPEDSSIYLCSVEEGGYTFGSGTRLTVV.

The chain couples TRBV28 to TRBJ1-1; no clear D gene. Per germline, CDR1 MDHEN and CDR2 SYDVKM. The V and J ends lost 8 bases and 4 bases respectively, with 8 bases between them. This CDR3 region has 11 residues. The CDR3 coding sequence is TGTGCCAGCTCCCTCCCCACTGAAGCTTTCTTT. Amino acid sequence: CASSLPTEAFF.

The J gene is TRBJ2-3, the V gene TRBV4-1; a weak D match, TRBD2 (5 bases). Trimming left V 0 bases short and J 0 bases short, with 16 bases between. Germline loops: CDR1 MGHRA, CDR2 YSYEKL. This CDR3 region has 18 residues. The CDR3 DNA reads as TGCGCCAGCAGCCAAGATCGACGACTACCCTATAGCACAGATACGCAGTATTTT. It encodes CASSQDRRLPYSTDTQYF.

This CDR3 is CASSAEQWSSNQPQHF. The DNA for the CDR3 is TGTGCCAGCAGTGCCGAACAGTGGAGTAGCAATCAGCCCCAGCATTTT. The gene calls are TRBV6-1 and TRBJ1-5; the D is unclear. V shed 4 bases and J shed 0 bases, with 13 bases lying between them. The CDR3 runs 16 residues. Germline CDR1 reads MNHNS; CDR2 reads SASEGT.

The J gene is TRBJ2-5, the V gene TRBV6-4; D remains ambiguous. Germline values: CDR1 MRHNA, CDR2 SNTAGT. Trimming cost V 7 bases and J 4 bases, with 13 bases left between them. The CDR3 is made up of 13 amino acids. CDR3 amino acids: CASISSLAETQYF. The CDR3 DNA reads TGTGCCAGCATATCTTCCCTGGCAGAGACCCAGTACTTC.

This clone was counted a single time. The chain carries TRBV11-1 and TRBJ2-7; D is tentatively TRBD1 or TRBD2 (5 bases each). There are 14 residues in the CDR3. Germline values: CDR1 SGHAT, CDR2 FQDESV (reference sequence). Deletions cut 5 bases from V and 5 bases from J, with 16 bases between. The CDR3 reads CASSGGRGSNEQYF. The CDR3 DNA follows: TGTGCCAGCAGCGGGGGTAGGGGCAGCAACGAGCAGTACTTC.

This clone was seen only once. This chain links TRBV5-1 with TRBJ1-1; D may be TRBD1 (6 bases). The germline gives CDR1 SGHRS, CDR2 YFSETQ. Trimming shortened V by 4 bases and J by 1 base, and 8 bases separated the two germline ends. CDR3 size: 13 residues. As DNA, the CDR3 is TGCGCCAGCAGCACAGGGAGGAACACTGAAGCTTTCTTT. Its translation: CASSTGRNTEAFF.

This chain links TRBV5-1 with TRBJ2-3, with a weak D call TRBD2 (5 bases). V lost 1 base and J lost 3, with 12 bases in between. Germline CDR1 is SGHRS and CDR2 is YFSETQ. The CDR3 is 15 residues long. CDR3 residues: CASSLKRSVTDTQYF. The CDR3 coding sequence is TGCGCCAGCAGCTTGAAGCGGTCTGTTACAGATACGCAGTATTTT.

This chain joins TRBV19 and TRBJ1-5; the D gene is possibly TRBD1 (6 bases). CDR1 is LNHDA and CDR2 is SQIVND in the germline V gene (reference sequence). The germline V and J ends were trimmed by 6 bases and 1 base, with 19 bases remaining between them. This CDR3 is built from 17 residues. The CDR3 DNA is TGTGCCAGTAGGCAAACGCCAGGGGACTTGAGCAATCAGCCCCAGCATTTT. This gives the protein CASRQTPGDLSNQPQHF.

The V call is TRBV2, the J call TRBJ2-7, with 8 nucleotides matching TRBD2. The germline CDR1 and CDR2 sequences are SNHLY and FYNNEI. The CDR3 is 13 amino acids. V lost 8 bases, J lost 2 bases, and 5 bases stayed unmatched. CDR3 bases: TGTGCCAGCTTGGGACTAGGAGCCTACGAGCAGTACTTC. Translating gives CASLGLGAYEQYF.

CDR3 sequence reads: CASSELWGASEQYV. The CDR3 DNA is TGTGCCAGCAGTGAATTGTGGGGGGCTTCCGAGCAGTACGTC. This chain connects TRBV6-1 to TRBJ2-7; possibly TRBD1 or TRBD2 for D (6 bases each). The length of the CDR3 is 14 residues. V was pared by 2 bases and J by 6 bases, with 14 bases between. Germline loops: CDR1 MNHNS, CDR2 SASEGT.

The rearrangement uses TRBV27 and TRBJ2-3; TRBD1 aligns across 9 bases. The germline CDR1 and CDR2 sequences are MNHEY and SMNVEV (reference sequence). This CDR3 is built from 15 residues. V lost 6 bases to trimming and J lost 2 bases; unmatched junction nucleotides: 6. The CDR3 DNA follows: TGTGCCAGCAGCCTGGACAGGGGTTACACAGATACGCAGTATTTT. This codes for CASSLDRGYTDTQYF.

This sequence joins TRBV10-3 and TRBJ2-2; 9 bases are shared with TRBD1. The trim removed 0 bases at V and 6 bases at J, leaving 2 bases unmatched. This CDR3 region has 15 residues. CDR1 and CDR2 (germline): ENHRY, SYGVKD. The CDR3 DNA sequence: TGTGCCATCAGTGAGTCGAGACAGGGGGCCGGGGAGCTGTTTTTT. Protein product: CAISESRQGAGELFF.

This clone was recorded once. The chain joins TRBV28 to TRBJ2-1; 7 bases are shared with TRBD2. Germline CDR1 is MDHEN and CDR2 is SYDVKM. The CDR3 extends over 16 amino acids. The junction had 14 bases not matched to a gene; V was cut back by 7 bases and J by 5 bases. This chain's CDR3 is CASISVGRGKNNEQFF. The DNA for the CDR3 is TGTGCCAGCATCTCGGTCGGGCGGGGGAAAAACAATGAGCAGTTCTTC.

The chain joins TRBV5-4 to TRBJ2-5; 9 positions match TRBD2. Per germline, CDR1 SGHNT and CDR2 YYREEE (reference sequence). J was trimmed by 2 bases and V by 3 bases; bases with no gene match: 5. The CDR3 runs to 15 residues. CDR3 loop: CASSSLAGEQETQYF. In DNA form, the CDR3 reads TGTGCCAGCAGCTCGTTAGCGGGGGAGCAAGAGACCCAGTACTTC.

The chain combines TRBV6-5 with TRBJ2-3, with D possibly matching TRBD2 (5 bases). Germline V CDR1 and CDR2: MNHEY, SVGAGI. The CDR3 is 13 residues long. The V end lost 6 bases, the J end lost 8 bases, and 15 bases lay between the germline ends. Here the CDR3 reads CASRPPEGGTQYF. The CDR3 nucleotides read TGTGCCAGCAGGCCCCCTGAGGGCGGTACGCAGTATTTT.

In its sample, this clone was seen once. CDR3 in DNA: TGTGCCATCGATGAGGGAGCCGTCTATGGCTACACCTTC. Its protein is CAIDEGAVYGYTF. This chain connects TRBV10-3 to TRBJ1-2; D remains ambiguous. Germline assignment: CDR1 ENHRY and CDR2 SYGVKD. The CDR3 covers 13 residues. Trimming shortened V by 8 bases and J by 4 bases, and 14 bases separated the two germline ends.

This chain joins TRBV6-1 and TRBJ2-7; no reliable D call. The germline V and J ends were trimmed by 2 bases and 2 bases, with 10 bases remaining between them. This CDR3 comprises 14 residues. Looked up from germline, CDR1 is MNHNS and CDR2 is SASEGT. Here the CDR3 reads CASSEYELPYEQYV. The CDR3 coding sequence is TGTGCCAGCAGTGAATACGAACTTCCCTACGAGCAGTACGTC.

V is TRBV10-3 and J is TRBJ1-2; 8 positions match TRBD1. Per the germline V gene, CDR1 is ENHRY and CDR2 is SYGVKD. V dropped 8 bases and J dropped 4; count of bases not matched to a gene: 18. This CDR3 has 17 residues. The CDR3 DNA sequence: TGTGCCATCTCTCCACACCAGGGGACAGGACTAGGCTATGGCTACACCTTC. It specifies CAISPHQGTGLGYGYTF.

This chain uses TRBV6-6 with TRBJ2-3, with D perhaps matching TRBD1 (5 bases). This CDR3 region has 13 residues. The V end lost 4 bases, the J end lost 4 bases, and 9 bases lay between the germline ends. Germline lookup yields CDR1 MNHNY and CDR2 SVGAGI (reference sequence). The CDR3 nucleotides are TGTGCCAGCAGTTTTCGACAGCCAGATACGCAGTATTTT. This gives the protein CASSFRQPDTQYF.

This chain joins TRBV27 and TRBJ2-7; D is perhaps TRBD1 (5 bases). The V end was cut by 6 bases, the J end by 1 base, with 13 bases between. Germline V gene lookup returns CDR1 MNHEY and CDR2 SMNVEV (reference sequence). The CDR3 loop spans 14 amino acids. CDR3 protein: CASSSRPGSYEQYF. As DNA, the CDR3 is TGTGCCAGCAGCTCTAGGCCAGGGTCCTACGAGCAGTACTTC.

The chain joins TRBV7-3 to TRBJ2-3; 7 nucleotides line up with TRBD2. After removal of 6 bases from V and 3 bases from J, the junction contained 6 bases not matched to a gene. The CDR3 extends over 14 amino acids. Looked up from germline, CDR1 is SGHTA and CDR2 is FQGTGA. In DNA form, the CDR3 reads TGTGCCAGCAGTTACGGGACTATAACAGATACGCAGTATTTT. Translating it yields CASSYGTITDTQYF.

V and J are TRBV5-1 and TRBJ2-1; 9 nucleotides line up with TRBD1. CDR3 length: 15 residues. Germline V gene sequence: CDR1 SGHRS, CDR2 YFSETQ. J lost 4 bases, V lost 4 bases, and 6 bases had no gene match. The DNA of the CDR3 is TGCGCCAGCAGCGGAACAGGGGGCGGATACAATGAGCAGTTCTTC. This gives the protein CASSGTGGGYNEQFF.

V gene TRBV11-2 combines with J gene TRBJ2-7; D gene unclear. The CDR3 has 14 amino acids. V was clipped by 5 bases and J by 3 bases, with 14 bases between them. The germline V gene encodes CDR1 SGHAT and CDR2 FQNNGV. CDR3 region: CASSVIVSGYEQYF. As DNA, the CDR3 is TGTGCCAGCAGCGTTATCGTTTCGGGCTACGAGCAGTACTTC.

V gene TRBV5-1 combines with J gene TRBJ1-2; D not certain. This CDR3 region has 13 residues. Trimming cost V 2 bases and J 2 bases, with 7 bases left between them. In germline, CDR1 is SGHRS, CDR2 YFSETQ. DNA of the CDR3: TGCGCCAGCAGCTTCGTCGTAAACTATGGCTACACCTTC. It encodes CASSFVVNYGYTF.

The chain employs TRBV5-1 and TRBJ2-2; 12 bases are a match to TRBD2. This CDR3 spans 16 amino acids. V dropped 3 bases and J dropped 4; count of bases not matched to a gene: 4. The V gene's germline CDR1 is SGHRS and CDR2 YFSETQ. In DNA, the CDR3 is TGCGCCAGCAGCTCAACTAGCGGGGGGACCACCGGGGAGCTGTTTTTT. Amino acids: CASSSTSGGTTGELFF.